This T cell receptor beta chain was identified in a study of memory CD4+ T cells and cytomegalovirus serostatus. Germline CDR1 is LNHNV and CDR2 is YYDKDF (reference sequence). V gave up 6 bases and J gave up 0 bases; unmatched junction bases: 7. This CDR3 spans 16 amino acids. The sort gate was single viable CD3+CD4+CD8-CD45RO+ cells for memory CD4+ T cells. The assay was immunoSEQ multiplex PCR, and TCRdb's table has in-frame clones only and misses some. The sample lists 52,000 or so clones, just over 75% occurring once. Study results and limitations: CD4+ memory repertoires contained 67 of 164 reported CMV TCRbeta sequences. The CMV-associated TCR signature appears largely within the CD4+ memory repertoire.

Comment on this clone: The antigen is unknown.

This receptor was obtained from an adult in good health and CMV-seronegative. Sequencing input: memory CD4+ T cells from blood. The rearrangement links TRBV15 to TRBJ1-2, with TRBD1 identical over 10 bases. The CDR3 nucleotides read TGTGCCACCAGGGGGGACAGGGGCCCCTCTAACTATGGCTACACCTTC. It encodes CATRGDRGPSNYGYTF.